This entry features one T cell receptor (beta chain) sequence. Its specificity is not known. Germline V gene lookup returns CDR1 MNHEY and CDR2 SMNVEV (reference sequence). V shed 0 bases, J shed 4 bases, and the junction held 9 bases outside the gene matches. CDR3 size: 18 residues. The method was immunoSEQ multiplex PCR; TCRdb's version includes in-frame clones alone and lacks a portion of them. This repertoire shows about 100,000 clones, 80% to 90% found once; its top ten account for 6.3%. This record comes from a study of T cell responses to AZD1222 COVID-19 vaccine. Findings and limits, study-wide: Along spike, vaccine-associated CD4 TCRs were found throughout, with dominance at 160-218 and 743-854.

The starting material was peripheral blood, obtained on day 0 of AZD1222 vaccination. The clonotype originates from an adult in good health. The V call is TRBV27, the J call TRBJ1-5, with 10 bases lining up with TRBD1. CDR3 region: CASSLSRQGTGANQPQHF. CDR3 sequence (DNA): TGTGCCAGCAGTTTATCCCGGCAGGGGACAGGGGCGAATCAGCCCCAGCATTTT.